Listed below are T cell receptor beta chains from one sample, sequenced in a study of T cell repertoires in cytomegalovirus infection. Via MiXCR, TCRdb re-called the reads, giving one row per CDR3 protein. This table has fewer than 400,000 distinct CDR3 sequences, 18% appearing once. The sample comprised PBMCs. The receptors were gathered from a human donor in good health (CMV status not recorded). Some clones in this sample may be carry-over from other donors' samples. Both conserved end residues are trimmed from each CDR3. Each record gives: CDR3 protein, V gene, J gene.

ASSDRTGHYEQY	TRBV2	TRBJ2-7
ASSSRRTGRMNTEAF	TRBV6-1	TRBJ1-1
ASSQFGRGSTEAF	TRBV3-1	TRBJ1-1
ASSHTGTAQETQY	TRBV7-9	TRBJ2-5
SARRAWDRETLKNTGELF	TRBV20-1	TRBJ2-2
ASSSQGDTQY	TRBV7-2	TRBJ2-3
ASCPPRQTGELF	TRBV7-8	TRBJ2-2
ASSLVSRLPYGYT	TRBV5-6	TRBJ1-2
SVGTGAGDEQF	TRBV29-1	TRBJ2-1
SAREEAPTQY	TRBV20-1	TRBJ2-3
ASSLDGFTEAF	TRBV7-6	TRBJ1-1
ASSHTSGGRNEQF	TRBV3-1	TRBJ2-1
ATKMSGNTIY	TRBV24-1	TRBJ1-3
ASSKLAGTGELF	TRBV2	TRBJ2-2
ASGGGTYNEQF	TRBV12-3/TRBV12-4	TRBJ2-1
ASSGNRAPNQPQH	TRBV2	TRBJ1-5
ASSPRTTDYEQY	TRBV7-2	TRBJ2-7
ASKGGTEAF	TRBV7-6	TRBJ1-1
ATGQVLQPQH	TRBV24-1	TRBJ1-5
ASSEVSYNQPQH	TRBV2	TRBJ1-5
ASRQQGTEAF	TRBV19	TRBJ1-1
ASSYRTANNQPQH	TRBV6-6	TRBJ1-5
ASSLEGVLAGVTDTQY	TRBV11-2	TRBJ2-3
ASSLRRLLQETQY	TRBV7-8	TRBJ2-5
ASSPVGGDNQPQH	TRBV18	TRBJ1-5
ASSLRRSQETQY	TRBV7-2	TRBJ2-5
ASSYQTRKEAF	TRBV7-9	TRBJ1-1
ASSLGSEETQY	TRBV12-3/TRBV12-4	TRBJ2-5
ASSVRATGQKANTGELF	TRBV2	TRBJ2-2
ASSLEGLAGANVLT	TRBV5-1	TRBJ2-6
ASSRRSTGQETQY	TRBV4-1	TRBJ2-5
ASSLAIRYEQY	TRBV7-6	TRBJ2-7
ASSPMVPGELF	TRBV7-6	TRBJ2-2
ASSTYGIRLRTSGETQY	TRBV7-9	TRBJ2-5
ASSRGRLNEKLF	TRBV23-1	TRBJ1-4
ASSLNPSQETQY	TRBV12-3/TRBV12-4	TRBJ2-5
SARGAGAGDYNEQF	TRBV20-1	TRBJ2-1
ASSIAQGNQPQH	TRBV19	TRBJ1-5
ASLPGIVATNEKLF	TRBV28	TRBJ1-4
ASSRGQNYGYT	TRBV11-2	TRBJ1-2
SARVPGGGYT	TRBV20-1	TRBJ1-2
ASSLWADRDGEQF	TRBV11-2	TRBJ2-1
ASSIYSGSNEQY	TRBV19	TRBJ2-7
ASSPLGGFMEQF	TRBV7-9	TRBJ2-1
ASSLDSHIDTQY	TRBV7-2	TRBJ2-3
ASSGALNTEAF	TRBV5-1	TRBJ1-1
AISRQRGELDTQY	TRBV10-3	TRBJ2-3
SASSPGQGNEQF	TRBV20-1	TRBJ2-1
ASLTGSYSNQPQH	TRBV6-1	TRBJ1-5
ASTRTGGYGYT	TRBV19	TRBJ1-2